This TCR beta chain was obtained from a study of T cell responses to AZD1222 COVID-19 vaccine (dated by TCRdb to the early 2020s). Regarding the complete study: TCR sequencing was performed for 230 to 250 trial participants, of whom about 200 were given two doses of AZD1222 and roughly 25 were given two doses of MenACWY control vaccine. Trial participants were enrolled by age into 18-55, 56-69 and 70-plus year subgroups, with approximately 150, 28 and 58 TCR-sequenced participants respectively.

The CDR3 regions of human TCRbeta chains were analyzed by immunosequencing. In the paper's pipeline: Repertoire TCRs were matched against a reference library of SARS-CoV-2-specific TCRs generated with the MIRA antigen-specificity platform. Breadth meant the fraction of unique TCRs that were SARS-CoV-2-associated, whereas depth meant the fraction of total T cells that were SARS-CoV-2-associated. Using the MIRA data, every spike-specific TCR was mapped to the spike region that the TCR reacted to and assigned to either a CD4 or a CD8 class. Log10-transformed breadth and depth values were compared by one-way ANOVA with Sidak's multiple comparisons tests. The immuneACCESS repertoire file appears here via TCRdb, limited to in-frame rearrangements. These files lack a portion of the clones; in checked studies, under half of the deficit traces to unresolved V genes, and the cause of the others is not known. V, J and clone size are those of that table, while D and trimming were read from the DNA. In all, the sample holds fewer than 120,000 clones, and roughly 92% of those were seen once. Roughly 2.5% of the sample goes to the ten largest clones.

Concerning this clone itself: What antigen it recognizes has not been identified. No clone much larger than this one lies a single base away; base qualities are absent.

The time point label, as the study defines it: about 28 days (+/-7) after the second vaccine dose. Because spike-specific TCR depth and breadth did not differ between the two schedules, AZD1222 recipients who got a second dose at roughly 4 weeks were pooled with those who got a second dose at roughly 12 weeks. Vaccinee samples were obtained from the UK trials COV001 and COV002, which included a single-blind randomized controlled phase 2/3 trial of AZD1222 (ChAdOx1 nCoV-19) in healthy adults. Trial participant PBMC samples were collected at day 0 and day 28 after the second dose for TCRbeta chain sequencing. The CDR3 spans 16 residues, from the cysteine through the phenylalanine. Here the CDR3 DNA is all that survives: 48 bases in frame from base 1. CDR1 and CDR2 are read off the germline V gene as SGHTA and FQGNSA. The germline V and J ends show losses of 1 base and 2 bases respectively, and no gene match explains 4 bases of the junction.

General study outcomes and caveats: The 56-69-year group was small, and its depth increase did not reach significance, likely because of low power. The vaccine-associated CD4 TCRs covered the entire spike protein, and the dominant responses fell in regions 160-218 and 743-854. Most participants were white British and females outnumbered males, and the authors suggested that clonal diversity may have been underestimated. Reportedly, almost half of the unique spike-specific TCRs recognized epitopes lying outside the regions that are mutated in the B.1.351 and B.1.1.7 variants. Only a handful of AZD1222 recipients were SARS-CoV-2 seropositive at baseline, limiting conclusions about previously exposed vaccinees. Spike-specific TCR breadth and depth rose significantly after two AZD1222 doses compared with day 0 and with MenACWY recipients. Because no samples from the day 14 peak response were available, repertoires could be characterized only after the peak T cell response.

The chain is encoded by TRBV7-2 joined to TRBJ2-7; TRBD2 aligns with 11 central bases. This receptor was taken from an adult who received the AZD1222 COVID-19 vaccine. The sample was peripheral blood, taken 28 days after the second AZD1222 dose. The DNA sequence is TGTGCCAGCAGCTTAGGAGCACTAGCGGGGGCCTACGAGCAGTACTTC. It specifies CASSLGALAGAYEQYF.